What follows describes a single T cell receptor (beta chain). Antigen: not known. Sample treatment: over 15 received Ad26.COV2.S at low or high dose, single or two shots; 5 received placebo; per-sample allocation not given. Sampling occurred on day 63 after the first vaccine or placebo injection. An adult of 18-55 years in Boston served as donor. CDR1 SGHDT and CDR2 YYEEEE come from the germline V gene. Trimming left V 1 base short and J 5 bases short, with 18 bases between. CDR3 length equals 16 residues. Using immunoSEQ multiplex PCR, the repertoire was profiled, and TCRdb retains in-frame clones only, with some absent. The data contain more than 300,000 clones, about 86% of them singletons. This record comes from a study of Ad26.COV2.S vaccination and SARS-CoV-2 variants. Background on the study: Ad26.COV2.S shots went into the muscle once or twice, 56 days apart.

Study conclusions and caveats: Substantial breadth was reportedly displayed by spike-specific CD8+ and CD4+ T cell responses after vaccination. Placebo and vaccine recipients had non-spike TCR breadth that was similar.

The sample in question was peripheral blood, obtained in a trial of Ad26.COV2.S vaccine versus placebo. This TCR was sampled from a person aged 18-65 years who received the Ad26.COV2.S COVID-19 vaccine or a placebo. V and J are TRBV5-6 and TRBJ1-1; D gene ambiguous. The CDR3 nucleotides are TGTGCCAGCAGCTTGCGTACTAGCGGGATGTGGACTGAAGCTTTCTTT. Translated, it gives CASSLRTSGMWTEAFF.